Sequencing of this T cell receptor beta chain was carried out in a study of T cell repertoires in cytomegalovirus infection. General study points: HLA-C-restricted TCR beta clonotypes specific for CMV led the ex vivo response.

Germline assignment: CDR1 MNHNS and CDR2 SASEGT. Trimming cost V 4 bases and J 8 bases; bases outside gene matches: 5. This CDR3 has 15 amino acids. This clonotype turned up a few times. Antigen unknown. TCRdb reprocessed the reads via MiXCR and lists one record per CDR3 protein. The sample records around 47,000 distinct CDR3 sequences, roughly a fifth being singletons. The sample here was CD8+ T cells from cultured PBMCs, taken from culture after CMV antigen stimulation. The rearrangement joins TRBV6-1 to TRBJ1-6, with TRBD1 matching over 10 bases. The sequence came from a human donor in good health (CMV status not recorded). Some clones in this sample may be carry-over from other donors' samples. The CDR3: CASSATTGGHSPLHF. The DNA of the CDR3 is TGTGCCAGCAGTGCCACGACAGGGGGCCATTCACCCCTCCACTTT.